The T cell receptor (beta chain) described here comes from a study of response to subunit inactivated influenza vaccine (dated by TCRdb to about 2018). About the full investigation: To follow how T cells responded to a trivalent subunit inactivated influenza vaccine, the researchers relied on deep quantitative profiling of the T cell receptor repertoire.

General study outcomes and caveats: The authors proposed that each seasonal influenza vaccination may bring in only a limited number of new T cells.

Concerning this clonotype itself: Its antigen has not been determined. The record has no base qualities; no much larger clone is one base away.

Library preparation was by RT-PCR. The instrument was an Illumina HiSeq 2500. The raw public data were reprocessed by TCRdb itself: fastp quality trimming at Q25, MiXCR clonotype calling, in-frame beta chains only. Entries that share a CDR3 protein sequence are merged under the most common genes and DNA. Present in this sample are about 570,000 distinct CDR3 sequences, 12% of which were seen just once. Approximately 10% of the sample is taken by the ten largest. Here the sequenced sample was PBMCs from blood, taken on the day of vaccination. This TCR derives from a man aged 45-65 years who received an inactivated influenza vaccine. Donor details come from another sample of the same person, matched by shared clones.

CDR3 loop: CAISEGGAGYGYTF. The sequenced DNA: TGTGCCATCAGCGAAGGGGGGGCTGGCTATGGCTACACCTTC. The rearrangement joined TRBV10-3 to TRBJ1-2; the best D guess is TRBD1, with 6 bases matching. V gives up 6 bases and J gives up 4 bases, and the segment between their germline ends measures 15 bases. Via the germline V gene, CDR1 is ENHRY and CDR2 SYGVKD. Taken from cysteine to phenylalanine, the CDR3 has 14 residues. The read is trimmed to its CDR3 DNA, 42 bases read in frame from base 1.